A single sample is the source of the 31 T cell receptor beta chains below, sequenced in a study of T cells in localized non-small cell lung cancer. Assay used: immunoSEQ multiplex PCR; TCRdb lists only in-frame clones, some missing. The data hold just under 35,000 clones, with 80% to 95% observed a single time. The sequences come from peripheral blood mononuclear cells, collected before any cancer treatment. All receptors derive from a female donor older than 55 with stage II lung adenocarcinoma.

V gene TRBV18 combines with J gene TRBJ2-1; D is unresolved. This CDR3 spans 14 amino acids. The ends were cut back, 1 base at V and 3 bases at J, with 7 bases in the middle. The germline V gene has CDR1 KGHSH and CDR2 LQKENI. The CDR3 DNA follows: TGTGCCAGCTCACCACAGTTAGACTACAATGAGCAGTTCTTC. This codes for CASSPQLDYNEQFF.

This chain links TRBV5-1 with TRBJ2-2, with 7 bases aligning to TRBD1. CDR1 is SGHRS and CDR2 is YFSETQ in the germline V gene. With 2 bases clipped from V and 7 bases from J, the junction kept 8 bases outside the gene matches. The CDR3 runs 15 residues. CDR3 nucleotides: TGCGCCAGCAGCTTAAGGGACAGCTTGGGCGGGGAGCTGTTTTTT. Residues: CASSLRDSLGGELFF.

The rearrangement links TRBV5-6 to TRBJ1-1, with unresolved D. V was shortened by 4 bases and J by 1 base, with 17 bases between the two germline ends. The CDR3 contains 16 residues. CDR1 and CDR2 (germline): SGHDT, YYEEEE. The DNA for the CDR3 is TGTGCCAGCAGCATATATCTCGGGGTAAAGAACACTGAAGCTTTCTTT. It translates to CASSIYLGVKNTEAFF.

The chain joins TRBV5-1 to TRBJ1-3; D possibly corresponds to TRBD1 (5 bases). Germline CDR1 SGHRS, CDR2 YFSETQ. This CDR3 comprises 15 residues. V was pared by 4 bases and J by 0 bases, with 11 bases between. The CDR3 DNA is TGCGCCAGCAGCCCGGGGGGTTTCTCTGGAAACACCATATATTTT. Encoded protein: CASSPGGFSGNTIYF.

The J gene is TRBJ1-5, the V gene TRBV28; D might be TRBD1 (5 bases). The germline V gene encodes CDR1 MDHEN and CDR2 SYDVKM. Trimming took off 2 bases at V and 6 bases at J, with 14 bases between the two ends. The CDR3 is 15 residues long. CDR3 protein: CASSLTTGLGQPQHF. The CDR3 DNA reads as TGTGCCAGCAGTTTAACTACAGGTCTGGGTCAGCCCCAGCATTTT.

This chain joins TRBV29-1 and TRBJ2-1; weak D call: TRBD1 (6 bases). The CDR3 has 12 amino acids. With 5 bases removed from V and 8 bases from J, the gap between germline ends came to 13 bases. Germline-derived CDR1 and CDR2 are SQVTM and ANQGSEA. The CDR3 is CSVTGYRDEQFF. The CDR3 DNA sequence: TGCAGCGTTACAGGGTATAGAGATGAGCAGTTCTTC.

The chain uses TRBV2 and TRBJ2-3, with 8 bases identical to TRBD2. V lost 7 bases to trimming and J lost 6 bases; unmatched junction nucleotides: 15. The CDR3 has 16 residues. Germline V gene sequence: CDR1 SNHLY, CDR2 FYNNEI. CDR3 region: CASKGREAGWDDTQYF. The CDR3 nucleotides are TGTGCCAGCAAGGGGCGGGAGGCTGGATGGGACGATACGCAGTATTTT.

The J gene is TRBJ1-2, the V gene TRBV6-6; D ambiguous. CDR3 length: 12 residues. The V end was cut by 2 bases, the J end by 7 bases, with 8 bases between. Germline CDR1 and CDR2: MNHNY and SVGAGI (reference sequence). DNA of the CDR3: TGTGCCAGCAGTTACCTCCCGGGTGGCTACACCTTC. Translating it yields CASSYLPGGYTF.

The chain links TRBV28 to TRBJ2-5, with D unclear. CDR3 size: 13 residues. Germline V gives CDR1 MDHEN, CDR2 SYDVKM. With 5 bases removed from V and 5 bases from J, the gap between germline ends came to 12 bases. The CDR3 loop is CASSMLPTETQYF. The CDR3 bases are TGTGCCAGCAGTATGCTCCCTACCGAGACCCAGTACTTC.

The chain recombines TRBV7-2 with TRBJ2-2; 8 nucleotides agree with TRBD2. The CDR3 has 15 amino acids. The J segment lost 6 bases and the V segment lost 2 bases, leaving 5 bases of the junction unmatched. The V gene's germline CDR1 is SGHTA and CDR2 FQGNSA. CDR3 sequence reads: CASSLLRGGAGELFF. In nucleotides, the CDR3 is TGTGCCAGCAGCTTACTCCGGGGGGGCGCCGGGGAGCTGTTTTTT. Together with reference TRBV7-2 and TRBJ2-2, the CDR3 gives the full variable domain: GAGVSQSPSNKVTEKGKDVELRCDPISGHTALYWYRQSLGQGLEFLIYFQGNSAPDKSGLPSDRFSAERTGGSVSTLTIQRTQQEDSAVYLCASSLLRGGAGELFFGEGSRLTVL.

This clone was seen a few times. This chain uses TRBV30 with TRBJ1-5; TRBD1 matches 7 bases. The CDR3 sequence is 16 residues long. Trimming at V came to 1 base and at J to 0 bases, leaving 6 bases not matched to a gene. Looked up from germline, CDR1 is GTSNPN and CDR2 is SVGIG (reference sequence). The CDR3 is CAWSEQGLVSNQPQHF. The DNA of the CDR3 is TGTGCCTGGAGTGAACAGGGGTTGGTTAGCAATCAGCCCCAGCATTTT.

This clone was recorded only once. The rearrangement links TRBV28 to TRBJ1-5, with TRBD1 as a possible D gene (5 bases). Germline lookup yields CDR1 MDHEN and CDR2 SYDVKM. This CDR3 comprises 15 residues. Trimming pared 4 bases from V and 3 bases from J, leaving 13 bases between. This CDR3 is CASSSVPGPNQPQHF. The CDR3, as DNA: TGTGCCAGCAGTTCCGTCCCGGGACCCAATCAGCCCCAGCATTTT.

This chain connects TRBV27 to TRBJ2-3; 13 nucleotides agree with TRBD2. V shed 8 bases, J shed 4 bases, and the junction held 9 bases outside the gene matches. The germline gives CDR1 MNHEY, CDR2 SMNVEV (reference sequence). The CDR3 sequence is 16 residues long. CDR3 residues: CASRSLLAGGPDTQYF. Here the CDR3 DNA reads TGTGCCAGCCGCTCATTACTAGCGGGAGGGCCAGATACGCAGTATTTT.

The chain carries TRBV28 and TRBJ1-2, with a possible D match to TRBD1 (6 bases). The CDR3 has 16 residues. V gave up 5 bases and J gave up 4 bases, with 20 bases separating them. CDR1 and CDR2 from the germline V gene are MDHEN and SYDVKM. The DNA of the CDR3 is TGTGCCAGCAGTCACCCTAAAGGGGGTAAAGGCTATGGCTACACCTTC. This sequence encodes CASSHPKGGKGYGYTF.

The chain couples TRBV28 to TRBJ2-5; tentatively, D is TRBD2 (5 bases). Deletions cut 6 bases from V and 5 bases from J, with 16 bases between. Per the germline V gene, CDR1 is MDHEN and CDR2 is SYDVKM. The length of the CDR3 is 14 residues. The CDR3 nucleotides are TGTGCCAGCAGGACCCCCTCGCGGAGGGAGACCCAGTACTTC. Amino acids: CASRTPSRRETQYF.

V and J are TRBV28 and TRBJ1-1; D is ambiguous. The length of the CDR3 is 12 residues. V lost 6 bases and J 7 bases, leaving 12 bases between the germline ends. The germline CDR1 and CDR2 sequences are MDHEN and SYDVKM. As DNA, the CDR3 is TGTGCCAGCAGCCGGAACAACCTTGAAGCTTTCTTT. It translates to CASSRNNLEAFF.

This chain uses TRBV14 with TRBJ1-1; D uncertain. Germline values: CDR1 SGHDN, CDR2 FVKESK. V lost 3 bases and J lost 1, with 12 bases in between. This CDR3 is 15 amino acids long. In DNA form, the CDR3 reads TGTGCCAGCAGCCACGTTGGGGATCCGAACACTGAAGCTTTCTTT. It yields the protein CASSHVGDPNTEAFF.

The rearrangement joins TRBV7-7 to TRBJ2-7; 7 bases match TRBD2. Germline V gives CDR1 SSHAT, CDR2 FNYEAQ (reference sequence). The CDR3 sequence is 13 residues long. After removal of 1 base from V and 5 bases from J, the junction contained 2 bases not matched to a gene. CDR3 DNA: TGTGCCAGCAGCTTAGATGGGGGGGACGAGCAGTACTTC. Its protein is CASSLDGGDEQYF.

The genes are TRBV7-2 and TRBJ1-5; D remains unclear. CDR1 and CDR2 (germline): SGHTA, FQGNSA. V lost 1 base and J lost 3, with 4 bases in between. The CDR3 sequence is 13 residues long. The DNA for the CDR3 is TGTGCCAGCAGCTTAGACACCAATCAGCCCCAGCATTTT. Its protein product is CASSLDTNQPQHF.

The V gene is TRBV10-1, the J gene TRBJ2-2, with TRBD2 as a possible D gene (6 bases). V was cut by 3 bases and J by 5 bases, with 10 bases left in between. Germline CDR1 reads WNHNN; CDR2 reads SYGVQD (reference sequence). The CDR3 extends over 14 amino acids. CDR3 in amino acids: CASSDPGGTGELFF. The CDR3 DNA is TGCGCCAGCAGTGACCCCGGGGGAACCGGGGAGCTGTTTTTT.

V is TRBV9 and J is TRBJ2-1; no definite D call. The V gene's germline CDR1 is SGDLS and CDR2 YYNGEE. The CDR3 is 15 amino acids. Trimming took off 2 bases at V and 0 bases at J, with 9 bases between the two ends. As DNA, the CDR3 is TGTGCCAGCAGCGTTTTAGAAGACTCCTACAATGAGCAGTTCTTC. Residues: CASSVLEDSYNEQFF.

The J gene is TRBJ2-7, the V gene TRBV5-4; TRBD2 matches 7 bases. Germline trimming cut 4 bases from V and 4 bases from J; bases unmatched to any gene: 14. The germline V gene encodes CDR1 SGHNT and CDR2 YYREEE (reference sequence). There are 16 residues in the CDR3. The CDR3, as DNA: TGTGCCAGCAGCCTCAACGCCGGCGGGGGAATATACGAGCAGTACTTC. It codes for CASSLNAGGGIYEQYF.

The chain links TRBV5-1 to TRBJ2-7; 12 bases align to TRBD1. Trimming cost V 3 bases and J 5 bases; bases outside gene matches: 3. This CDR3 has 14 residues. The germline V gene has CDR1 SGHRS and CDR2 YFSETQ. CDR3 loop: CASSWGQGANEQYF. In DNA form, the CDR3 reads TGCGCCAGCAGCTGGGGACAGGGGGCGAACGAGCAGTACTTC.

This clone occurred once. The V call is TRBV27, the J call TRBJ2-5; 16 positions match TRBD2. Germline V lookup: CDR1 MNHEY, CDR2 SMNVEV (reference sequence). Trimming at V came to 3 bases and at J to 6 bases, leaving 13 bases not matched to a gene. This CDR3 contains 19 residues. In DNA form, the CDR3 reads TGTGCCAGCAGTTTCTATGGGACTAGCGGGGGGGCTATTGGGAAGACCCAGTACTTC. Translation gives CASSFYGTSGGAIGKTQYF.

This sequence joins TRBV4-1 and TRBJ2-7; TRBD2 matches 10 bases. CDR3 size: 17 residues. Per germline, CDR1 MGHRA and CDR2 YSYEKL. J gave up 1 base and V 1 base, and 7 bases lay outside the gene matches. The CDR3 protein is CASSQVPGLALSYEQYF. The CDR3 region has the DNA TGCGCCAGCAGCCAAGTCCCGGGACTAGCGTTGTCCTACGAGCAGTACTTC.

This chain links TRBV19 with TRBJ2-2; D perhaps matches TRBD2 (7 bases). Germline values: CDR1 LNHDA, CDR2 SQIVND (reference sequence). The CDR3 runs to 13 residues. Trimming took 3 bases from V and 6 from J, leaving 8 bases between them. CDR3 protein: CASSIGGPGELFF. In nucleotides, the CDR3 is TGTGCCAGTAGTATCGGGGGGCCCGGGGAGCTGTTTTTT.

The CDR3 protein is CASSLSFQQGRYQPQHF. CDR3 coding DNA: TGTGCCAGCAGCTTGAGTTTTCAGCAGGGAAGGTATCAGCCCCAGCATTTT. This sequence joins TRBV5-5 and TRBJ1-5; maybe TRBD1 (5 bases). The CDR3 contains 17 residues. Germline CDR1 and CDR2: SGHKS and YYEKEE (reference sequence). Trimming pared 1 base from V and 5 bases from J, leaving 19 bases between.

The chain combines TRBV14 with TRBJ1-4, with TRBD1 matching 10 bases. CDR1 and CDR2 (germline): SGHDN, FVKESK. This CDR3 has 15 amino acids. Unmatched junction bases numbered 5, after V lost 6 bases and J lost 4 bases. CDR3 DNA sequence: TGTGCCAGCAGTCAATGGGACAGGGGTAATGAAAAACTGTTTTTT. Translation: CASSQWDRGNEKLFF. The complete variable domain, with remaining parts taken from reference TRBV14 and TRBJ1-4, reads EAGVTQFPSHSVIEKGQTVTLRCDPISGHDNLYWYRRVMGKEIKFLLHFVKESKQDESGMPNNRFLAERTGGTYSTLKVQPAELEDSGVYFCASSQWDRGNEKLFFGSGTQLSVL.

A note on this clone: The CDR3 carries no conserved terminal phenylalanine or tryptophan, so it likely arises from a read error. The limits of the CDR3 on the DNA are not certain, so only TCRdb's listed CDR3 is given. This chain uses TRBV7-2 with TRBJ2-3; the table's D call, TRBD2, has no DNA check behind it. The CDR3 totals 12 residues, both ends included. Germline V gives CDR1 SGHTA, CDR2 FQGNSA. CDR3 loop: CASSSGEWTGPI.

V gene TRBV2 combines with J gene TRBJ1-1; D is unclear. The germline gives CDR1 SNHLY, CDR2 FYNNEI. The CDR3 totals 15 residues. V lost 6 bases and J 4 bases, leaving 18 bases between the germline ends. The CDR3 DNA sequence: TGTGCCAGCAGCCCTCTACAATCTCCGGGCACTGAAGCTTTCTTT. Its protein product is CASSPLQSPGTEAFF.

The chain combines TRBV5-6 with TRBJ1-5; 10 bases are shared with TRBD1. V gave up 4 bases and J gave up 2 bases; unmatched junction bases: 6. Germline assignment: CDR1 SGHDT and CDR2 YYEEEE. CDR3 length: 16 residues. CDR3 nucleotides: TGTGCCAGCAGCCGTTCCGGGACAGGGGGCAATCAGCCCCAGCATTTT. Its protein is CASSRSGTGGNQPQHF.